One and the same sample provided the 12 T cell receptor beta chains below, sequenced in a study of T cells in Graves' hyperthyroidism and ophthalmopathy (dated by TCRdb to about 2019). Libraries were built with multiplex PCR. The sequencer was an Illumina HiSeq 2000. The TCR beta CDR3 regions were amplified from the RNA transcripts. A first-round RT-PCR of the TCR CDR3 used the HTBI primer set with the Qiagen OneStep RT-PCR kit. TCRdb took the public reads, trimmed them with fastp at Q25, ran MiXCR for clone calling and kept in-frame beta chains. Identical CDR3 proteins give one entry, which carries the most common genes and DNA. Present in this sample are around 600,000 distinct CDR3 sequences, more than 15% of which were seen just once. Of the sample, less than 9.5% is held by the ten largest clones. Sequenced: blood. The receptors were gathered from a woman between 25 and 40 years old with Graves' hyperthyroidism.

This clonotype was observed many times. The CDR3 nucleotides read TGCAGCGTTGTTCGGGGGAGCGGGATCCACGAGCAGTACTTC. Protein: CSVVRGSGIHEQYF. The chain combines TRBV29-1 with TRBJ2-7; 7 bases match TRBD2. The germline V gene has CDR1 SQVTM and CDR2 ANQGSEA. V trimming: 4 bases; J trimming: 5 bases; junction bases outside the gene matches: 11. This CDR3 region has 14 residues.

In its sample, this clonotype was seen many times. This rearrangement joins TRBV28 to TRBJ1-6; TRBD1 aligns across 7 bases. From germline, CDR1 is MDHEN and CDR2 SYDVKM. The J segment lost 10 bases and the V segment lost 6 bases, leaving 3 bases of the junction unmatched. The length of the CDR3 is 12 residues. The CDR3 nucleotides are TGTGCCAGCAGGACAGGGAGATCACCCCTCCACTTT. Protein sequence: CASRTGRSPLHF.

Ten or more counts support this clonotype. This sequence joins TRBV20-1 and TRBJ2-1; 7 bases agree with TRBD1. The CDR3 consists of 15 residues. J was trimmed by 4 bases and V by 2 bases; bases with no gene match: 8. Germline CDR1 DFQATT, CDR2 SNEGSKA (reference sequence). The CDR3 here is CSARSDRAFYNEQFF. The CDR3 region has the DNA TGCAGTGCTAGATCAGACAGGGCCTTTTACAATGAGCAGTTCTTC.

J is TRBJ2-1 and V is TRBV30, with 11 positions matching TRBD2. The CDR3 covers 16 residues. V shed 6 bases, J shed 5 bases, and the junction held 12 bases outside the gene matches. CDR1 and CDR2 (germline): GTSNPN, SVGIG (reference sequence). CDR3 DNA sequence: TGTGCCTGCGGGGGCAGACGACTAGCGGGAAACAATGAGCAGTTCTTC. It codes for CACGGRRLAGNNEQFF.

The chain links TRBV4-2 to TRBJ2-4; D remains ambiguous. CDR3 length equals 16 residues. The germline V and J ends were trimmed by 2 bases and 2 bases, with 13 bases remaining between them. Germline values: CDR1 LGHNA, CDR2 YNFKEQ. The CDR3 bases are TGTGCCAGCAGCCAACGCCCCGGGCGCCCCAAAAACATTCAGTACTTC. Amino acid sequence: CASSQRPGRPKNIQYF.

This clonotype was recorded at least ten times. The chain joins TRBV7-3 to TRBJ2-3, with 7 bases that match TRBD1. This CDR3 contains 18 residues. The germline V gene has CDR1 SGHTA and CDR2 FQGTGA. Trimming at V came to 0 bases and at J to 2 bases, leaving 11 bases not matched to a gene. The DNA for the CDR3 is TGTGCCAGCAGCTTAACAGTTTCAGGGGGTGGCCACACAGATACGCAGTATTTT. Its translation is CASSLTVSGGGHTDTQYF.

The chain is built from TRBV3-1 and TRBJ1-6; TRBD1 matches at 7 bases. This CDR3 is built from 16 residues. Unmatched junction bases numbered 4, after V lost 0 bases and J lost 5 bases. CDR1 LGHDT and CDR2 YNNKEL come from the germline V gene (reference sequence). DNA of the CDR3: TGTGCCAGCAGCCAAGATATCAGGGGGGATAATTCACCCCTCCACTTT. Amino acid sequence: CASSQDIRGDNSPLHF. Variable domain in full (rest from reference TRBV3-1 and TRBJ1-6): DTAVSQTPKYLVTQMGNDKSIKCEQNLGHDTMYWYKQDSKKFLKIMFSYNNKELIINETVPNRFSPKSPDKAHLNLHINSLELGDSAVYFCASSQDIRGDNSPLHFGNGTRLTVT.

This clonotype was detected many times. The V and J genes are TRBV2 and TRBJ2-2; TRBD2 is a possible D gene (6 bases). CDR1 SNHLY and CDR2 FYNNEI come from the germline V gene. CDR3 length: 14 amino acids. V shed 10 bases and J shed 4 bases, with 16 bases lying between them. The CDR3 is CATSGLPGTGELFF. CDR3 DNA sequence: TGTGCCACCTCGGGACTCCCGGGCACCGGGGAGCTGTTTTTT. Full variable domain (missing parts from reference TRBV2 and TRBJ2-2): EPEVTQTPSHQVTQMGQEVILRCVPISNHLYFYWYRQILGQKVEFLVSFYNNEISEKSEIFDDQFSVERPDGSNFTLKIRSTKLEDSAMYFCATSGLPGTGELFFGEGSRLTVL.

The table lists this clonotype with a few counts. This chain links TRBV10-3 with TRBJ1-2; the match to TRBD1 covers 8 bases. CDR3 length: 13 amino acids. Germline lookup yields CDR1 ENHRY and CDR2 SYGVKD. V shed 4 bases, J shed 6 bases, and the junction held 4 bases outside the gene matches. The CDR3 spells CAISGGTGDGYTF. CDR3 sequence (DNA): TGTGCCATCAGTGGGGGGACAGGAGATGGCTACACCTTC.

At least ten counts were recorded for this clonotype. The rearrangement uses TRBV2 and TRBJ2-1; no reliable D call. The CDR3 has 16 amino acids. CDR1 is SNHLY, CDR2 FYNNEI, per germline. Trimming cost V 2 bases and J 0 bases, with 11 bases left between them. The CDR3 nucleotides are TGTGCCAGCAGTGAATCTGTGGGAAGCTCCTACAATGAGCAGTTCTTC. Amino acids: CASSESVGSSYNEQFF. Complete variable domain (other parts from reference TRBV2 and TRBJ2-1): EPEVTQTPSHQVTQMGQEVILRCVPISNHLYFYWYRQILGQKVEFLVSFYNNEISEKSEIFDDQFSVERPDGSNFTLKIRSTKLEDSAMYFCASSESVGSSYNEQFFGPGTRLTVL.

This clonotype occurred many times. This chain links TRBV7-6 with TRBJ1-1; maybe TRBD1 (5 bases). The germline V and J ends were trimmed by 1 base and 1 base, with 13 bases remaining between them. The CDR3 is 16 residues long. Germline V gene data show CDR1 as SGHVS and CDR2 as FNYEAQ. CDR3 sequence: CASSLGVGGTNTEAFF. As DNA, the CDR3 is TGTGCCAGCAGCTTAGGAGTTGGCGGGACGAACACTGAAGCTTTCTTT. Full variable domain (rest looked up from reference TRBV7-6 and TRBJ1-1): GAGVSQSPRYKVTKRGQDVALRCDPISGHVSLYWYRQALGQGPEFLTYFNYEAQQDKSGLPNDRFSAERPEGSISTLTIQRTEQRDSAMYRCASSLGVGGTNTEAFFGQGTRLTVV.

This clonotype was found a few times. This chain connects TRBV30 to TRBJ2-6; D unclear. CDR1 is GTSNPN and CDR2 is SVGIG in the germline V gene (reference sequence). Deletions cut 2 bases from V and 0 bases from J, with 8 bases between. This CDR3 comprises 15 residues. CDR3 in DNA: TGTGCCTGGAGTCGAAGGGTCTCTGGGGCCAACGTCCTGACTTTC. The encoded protein is CAWSRRVSGANVLTF.